One sample yielded the 7 T cell receptor beta chains listed below, sequenced in a study of response to subunit inactivated influenza vaccine. In TCRdb, the RT-PCR reads were re-called with MiXCR into one record per CDR3 protein. The profile shows around 580,000 distinct CDR3 sequences, around 15% of them singletons. This sample comprised PBMCs from blood, obtained about 12 days after vaccination. These receptor sequences come from a man aged 50 to 60 who received an inactivated influenza vaccine.

The genes are TRBV5-1 and TRBJ2-5, with 7 bases aligning to TRBD1. The junction had 7 bases not matched to a gene; V was cut back by 1 base and J by 4 bases. This CDR3 region has 15 residues. Germline-derived CDR1 and CDR2 are SGHRS and YFSETQ. This chain's CDR3 is CASSLSLGGGETQYF. DNA of the CDR3: TGCGCCAGCAGCTTGTCATTAGGGGGCGGAGAGACCCAGTACTTC.

A few counts support this clonotype. V is TRBV11-2 and J is TRBJ2-4; D might be TRBD1 or TRBD2, each matching 8 bases. Trimming took 2 bases from V and 4 from J, leaving 27 bases between them. Germline values: CDR1 SGHAT, CDR2 FQNNGV. There are 20 residues in the CDR3. CDR3 sequence reads: CASSLPRDRIRLAHKNIQYF. Here the CDR3 DNA reads TGTGCCAGCAGCTTACCTCGGGACAGGATTCGACTAGCGCATAAAAACATTCAGTACTTC. Combining the CDR3 with reference TRBV11-2 and TRBJ2-4 gives the whole variable domain EAGVAQSPRYKIIEKRQSVAFWCNPISGHATLYWYQQILGQGPKLLIQFQNNGVVDDSQLPKDRFSAERLKGVDSTLKIQPAKLEDSAVYLCASSLPRDRIRLAHKNIQYFGAGTRLSVL.

This clonotype was seen repeatedly, ten times or more. V gene TRBV7-9 combines with J gene TRBJ2-7; no clear D gene. V lost 3 bases, J lost 0 bases, and 9 bases lay in between. This CDR3 spans 14 amino acids. Germline V CDR1 and CDR2: SEHNR, FQNEAQ (reference sequence). The CDR3 loop reads CASSFGRFSYEQYF. CDR3 in DNA: TGTGCCAGCAGCTTCGGACGGTTCTCCTACGAGCAGTACTTC.

This clonotype came up many times. The genes are TRBV14 and TRBJ2-2, with D unresolved. The V and J ends lost 0 bases and 3 bases respectively, with 5 bases between them. The CDR3 is 14 amino acids. The germline V gene encodes CDR1 SGHDN and CDR2 FVKESK. In nucleotides, the CDR3 is TGTGCCAGCAGCCAAGATCCAGACACCGGGGAGCTGTTTTTT. Residues: CASSQDPDTGELFF.

CDR3: CASSPRKGADGYTF. In DNA, the CDR3 is TGTGCCAGCTCACCACGGAAGGGGGCGGATGGCTACACCTTC. The chain employs TRBV18 and TRBJ1-2; 7 bases fit TRBD1. The V gene's germline CDR1 is KGHSH and CDR2 LQKENI. The CDR3 contains 14 residues. V lost 1 base and J lost 6; bases outside the gene matches: 5.

This clonotype has just a few counts. The chain is built from TRBV7-9 and TRBJ2-7, with D hard to call. The CDR3 length is 13 residues. Germline lookup yields CDR1 SEHNR and CDR2 FQNEAQ (reference sequence). The V end lost 1 base, the J end lost 5 bases, and 9 bases lay between the germline ends. CDR3 region: CASSLVGQHEQYF. In DNA, the CDR3 is TGTGCCAGCAGCTTAGTTGGTCAGCACGAGCAGTACTTC. The whole variable domain, filled in from reference TRBV7-9 and TRBJ2-7, reads DTGVSQNPRHKITKRGQNVTFRCDPISEHNRLYWYRQTLGQGPEFLTYFQNEAQLEKSRLLSDRFSAERPKGSFSTLEIQRTEQGDSAMYLCASSLVGQHEQYFGPGTRLTVT.

The J gene is TRBJ1-2, the V gene TRBV12-3 or TRBV12-4; D is unresolved. Trimming cost V 6 bases and J 7 bases, with 15 bases left between them. The CDR3 extends over 13 amino acids. CDR3 sequence (DNA): TGTGCCAGCAGCCCAGGAAGGGAGGGTGGCTACACCTTC. As protein: CASSPGREGGYTF.